This TCR beta chain is drawn from a study of blood T cell repertoires in COVID-19. The CDR3 length is 16 residues. Germline lookup yields CDR1 LNHDA and CDR2 SQIVND (reference sequence). V lost 5 bases and J 2 bases, leaving 16 bases between the germline ends. A single count supports this clone. TCRdb's table, derived via immunoSEQ multiplex PCR, lists solely in-frame clones and lacks some. The sample carries 63,000 or so clones, roughly 81% recorded once. The V and J genes are TRBV19 and TRBJ2-1; possible D gene TRBD1, 7 bases. The TCR originated in a human donor in a cohort sampled during active COVID-19. Sample: peripheral blood. CDR3 nucleotide sequence: TGTGCCAGTAGTGATCCAGGGGGGCAAACCTACAATGAGCAGTTCTTC. Translation gives CASSDPGGQTYNEQFF.